These 2 T cell receptor beta chains were all obtained from the same sample, sequenced in a study of blood T cell repertoires in COVID-19. Assay: immunoSEQ multiplex PCR; the TCRdb copy retains only in-frame clones and omits some. Among about 410,000 clones listed, about 89% were seen once. Sequenced sample: peripheral blood. Receptor source: a woman between 35 and 50 years old with COVID-19, enrolled during active disease.

V is TRBV5-1 and J is TRBJ1-6, with 9 positions matching TRBD1. J gave up 5 bases and V 5 bases, and 5 bases lay outside the gene matches. Germline CDR1 SGHRS, CDR2 YFSETQ. This CDR3 is built from 15 residues. The CDR3 loop reads CASSLGTGNNSPLHF. The DNA for the CDR3 is TGCGCCAGCAGTTTAGGGACAGGGAATAATTCACCCCTCCACTTT.

This chain's CDR3 is CASRPWTGVNTEAFF. The CDR3 DNA is TGTGCCAGCAGACCCTGGACAGGGGTGAACACTGAAGCTTTCTTT. The genes are TRBV27 and TRBJ1-1; 9 bases fit TRBD1. The V and J ends lost 6 bases and 0 bases, in that order; junction bases with no gene match: 5. Germline V gives CDR1 MNHEY, CDR2 SMNVEV (reference sequence). The CDR3 extends over 15 amino acids.